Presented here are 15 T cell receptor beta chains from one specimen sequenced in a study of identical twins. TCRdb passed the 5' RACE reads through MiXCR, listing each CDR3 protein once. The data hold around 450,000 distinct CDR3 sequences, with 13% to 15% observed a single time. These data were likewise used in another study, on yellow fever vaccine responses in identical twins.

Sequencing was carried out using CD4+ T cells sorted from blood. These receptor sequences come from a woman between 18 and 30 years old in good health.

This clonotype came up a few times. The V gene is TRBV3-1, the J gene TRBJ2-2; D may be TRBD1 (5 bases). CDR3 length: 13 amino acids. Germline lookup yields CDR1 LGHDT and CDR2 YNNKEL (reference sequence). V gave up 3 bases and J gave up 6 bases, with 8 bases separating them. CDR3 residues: CASSHAGSGELFF. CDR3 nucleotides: TGTGCCAGCAGCCATGCAGGGTCCGGGGAGCTGTTTTTT.

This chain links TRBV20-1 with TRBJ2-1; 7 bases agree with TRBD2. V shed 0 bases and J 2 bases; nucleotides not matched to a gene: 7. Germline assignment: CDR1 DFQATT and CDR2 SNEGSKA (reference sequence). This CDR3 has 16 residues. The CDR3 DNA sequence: TGCAGTGCTAGAGAGGAAGGGAGGGTAACCTACAATGAGCAGTTCTTC. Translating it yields CSAREEGRVTYNEQFF.

The CDR3 region is CASSDRGGDADTQYF. CDR3 coding DNA: TGTGCCAGCAGCGATCGTGGGGGAGATGCAGATACGCAGTATTTT. The chain employs TRBV9 and TRBJ2-3; tentatively, D is TRBD1 or TRBD2 (5 bases each). This CDR3 comprises 15 residues. Germline-derived CDR1 and CDR2 are SGDLS and YYNGEE. Trimming took off 3 bases at V and 4 bases at J, with 15 bases between the two ends.

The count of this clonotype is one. As DNA, the CDR3 is TGTGCCAGCAGCGAATATACCGGGGGGCAATCCTACAATGAGCAGTTCTTC. Residues: CASSEYTGGQSYNEQFF. V is TRBV9 and J is TRBJ2-1; weak D call: TRBD2 (7 bases). V shed 3 bases and J shed 1 base, with 17 bases lying between them. This CDR3 region has 17 residues. The germline gives CDR1 SGDLS, CDR2 YYNGEE.

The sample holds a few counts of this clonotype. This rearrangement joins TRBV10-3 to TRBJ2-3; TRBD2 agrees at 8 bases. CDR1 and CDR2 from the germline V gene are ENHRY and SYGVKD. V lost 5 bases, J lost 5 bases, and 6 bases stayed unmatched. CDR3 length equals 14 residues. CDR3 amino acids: CAISPGLDLDTQYF. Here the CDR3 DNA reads TGTGCCATCAGTCCGGGACTAGATTTAGATACGCAGTATTTT.

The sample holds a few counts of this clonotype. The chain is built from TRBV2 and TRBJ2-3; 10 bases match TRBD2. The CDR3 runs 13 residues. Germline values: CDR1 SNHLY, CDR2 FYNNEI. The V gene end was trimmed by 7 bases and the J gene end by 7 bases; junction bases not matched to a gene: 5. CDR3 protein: CASTAGGPNTQYF. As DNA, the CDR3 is TGTGCCAGCACAGCGGGGGGGCCGAATACGCAGTATTTT.

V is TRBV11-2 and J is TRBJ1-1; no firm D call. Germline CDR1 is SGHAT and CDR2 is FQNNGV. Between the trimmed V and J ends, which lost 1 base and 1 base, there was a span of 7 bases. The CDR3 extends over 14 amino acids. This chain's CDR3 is CASSLGVRNTEAFF. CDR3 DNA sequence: TGTGCCAGCAGCTTAGGGGTGAGGAACACTGAAGCTTTCTTT.

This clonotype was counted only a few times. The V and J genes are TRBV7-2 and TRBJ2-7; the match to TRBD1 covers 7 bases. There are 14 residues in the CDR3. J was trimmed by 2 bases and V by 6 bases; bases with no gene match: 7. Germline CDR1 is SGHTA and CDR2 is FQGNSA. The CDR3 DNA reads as TGTGCCAGCAGGCCTACAGGGGACCCCTACGAGCAGTACTTC. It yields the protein CASRPTGDPYEQYF.

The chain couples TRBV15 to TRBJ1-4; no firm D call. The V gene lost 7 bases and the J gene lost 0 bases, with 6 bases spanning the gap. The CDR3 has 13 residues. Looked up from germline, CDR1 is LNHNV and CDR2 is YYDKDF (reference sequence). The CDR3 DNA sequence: TGTGCCACCATGAGGGCAACTAATGAAAAACTGTTTTTT. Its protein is CATMRATNEKLFF.

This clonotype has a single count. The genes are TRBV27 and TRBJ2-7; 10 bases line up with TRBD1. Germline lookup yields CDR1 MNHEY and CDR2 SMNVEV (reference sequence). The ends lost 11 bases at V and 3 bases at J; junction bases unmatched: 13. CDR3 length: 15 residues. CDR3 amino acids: CAHTGSRTGGYEQYF. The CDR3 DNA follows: TGTGCCCACACTGGCTCCAGGACAGGGGGCTACGAGCAGTACTTC.

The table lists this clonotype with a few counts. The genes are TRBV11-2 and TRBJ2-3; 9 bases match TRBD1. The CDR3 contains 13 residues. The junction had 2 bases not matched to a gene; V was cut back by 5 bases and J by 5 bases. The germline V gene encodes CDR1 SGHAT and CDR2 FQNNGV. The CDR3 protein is CASSQDRGDTQYF. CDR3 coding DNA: TGTGCCAGCAGCCAGGACAGGGGAGATACGCAGTATTTT.

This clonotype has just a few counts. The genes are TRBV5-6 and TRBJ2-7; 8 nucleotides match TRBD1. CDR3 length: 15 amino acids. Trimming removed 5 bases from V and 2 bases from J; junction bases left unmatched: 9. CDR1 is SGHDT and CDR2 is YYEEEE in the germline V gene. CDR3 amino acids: CASSQGTGGPYEQYF. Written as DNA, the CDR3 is TGTGCCAGCAGTCAAGGGACAGGTGGACCCTACGAGCAGTACTTC.

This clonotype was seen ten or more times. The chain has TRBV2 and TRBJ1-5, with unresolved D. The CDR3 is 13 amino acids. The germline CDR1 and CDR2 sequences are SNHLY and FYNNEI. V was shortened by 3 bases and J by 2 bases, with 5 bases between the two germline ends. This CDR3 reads CASSESGNQPQHF. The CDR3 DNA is TGTGCCAGCAGTGAGTCCGGCAATCAGCCCCAGCATTTT.

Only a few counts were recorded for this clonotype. CDR3 region: CATSPRGGGTEAFF. As DNA, the CDR3 is TGTGCCACCAGTCCTCGGGGTGGTGGCACTGAAGCTTTCTTT. The chain uses TRBV24-1 and TRBJ1-1; D remains unclear. V was shortened by 6 bases and J by 4 bases, with 14 bases between the two germline ends. This CDR3 is 14 amino acids long. The germline V gene has CDR1 KGHDR and CDR2 SFDVKD.

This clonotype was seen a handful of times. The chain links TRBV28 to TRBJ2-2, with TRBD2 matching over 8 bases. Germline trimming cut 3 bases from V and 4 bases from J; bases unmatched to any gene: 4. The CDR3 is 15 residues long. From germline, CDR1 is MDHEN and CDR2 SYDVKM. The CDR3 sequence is CASSFKRGRTGELFF. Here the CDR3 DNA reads TGTGCCAGCAGTTTTAAGCGGGGGCGCACCGGGGAGCTGTTTTTT.